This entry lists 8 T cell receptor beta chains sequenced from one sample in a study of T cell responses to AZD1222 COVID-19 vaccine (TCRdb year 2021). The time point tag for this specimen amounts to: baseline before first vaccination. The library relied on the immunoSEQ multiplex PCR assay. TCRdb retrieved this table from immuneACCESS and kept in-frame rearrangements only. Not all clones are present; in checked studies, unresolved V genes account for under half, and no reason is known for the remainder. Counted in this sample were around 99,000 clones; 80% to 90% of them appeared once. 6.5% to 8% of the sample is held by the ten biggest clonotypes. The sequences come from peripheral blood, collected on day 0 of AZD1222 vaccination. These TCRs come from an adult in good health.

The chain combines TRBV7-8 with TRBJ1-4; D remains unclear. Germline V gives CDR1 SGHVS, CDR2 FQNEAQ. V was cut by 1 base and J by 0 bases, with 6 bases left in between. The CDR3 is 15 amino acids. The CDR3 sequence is CASSLEPTTNEKLFF. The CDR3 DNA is TGTGCCAGCAGCTTAGAGCCAACAACTAATGAAAAACTGTTTTTT.

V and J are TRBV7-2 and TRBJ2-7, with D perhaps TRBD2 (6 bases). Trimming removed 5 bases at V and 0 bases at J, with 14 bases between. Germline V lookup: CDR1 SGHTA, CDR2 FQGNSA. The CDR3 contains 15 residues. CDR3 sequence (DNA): TGTGCCAGCAGCCCACCGGGGACTCGCTCCTACGAGCAGTACTTC. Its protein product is CASSPPGTRSYEQYF.

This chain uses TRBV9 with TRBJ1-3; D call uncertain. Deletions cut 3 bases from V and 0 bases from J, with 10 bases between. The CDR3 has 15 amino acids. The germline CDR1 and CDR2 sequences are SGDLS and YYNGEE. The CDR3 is CASSASRFSGNTIYF. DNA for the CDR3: TGTGCCAGCAGCGCCTCCCGTTTCTCTGGAAACACCATATATTTT.

CDR3 coding DNA: TGCAGTGCTAGAGGGGGTGAAGCTTTCTTT. This translates into CSARGGEAFF. The chain recombines TRBV20-1 with TRBJ1-1, with no clear D. The V and J ends lost 1 base and 7 bases respectively, with 4 bases between them. The CDR3 runs to 10 residues. CDR1 DFQATT and CDR2 SNEGSKA come from the germline V gene (reference sequence).

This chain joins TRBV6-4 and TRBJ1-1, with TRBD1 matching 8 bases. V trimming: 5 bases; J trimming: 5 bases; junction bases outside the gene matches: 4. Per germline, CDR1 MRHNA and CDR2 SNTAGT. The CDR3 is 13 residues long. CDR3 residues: CASSSTGVTEAFF. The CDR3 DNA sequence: TGTGCCAGCAGTTCGACAGGGGTTACTGAAGCTTTCTTT.

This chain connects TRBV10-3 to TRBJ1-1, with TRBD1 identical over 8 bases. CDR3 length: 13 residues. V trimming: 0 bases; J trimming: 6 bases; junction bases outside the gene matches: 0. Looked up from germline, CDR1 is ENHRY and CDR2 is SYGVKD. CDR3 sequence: CAISESTGAEAFF. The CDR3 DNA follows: TGTGCCATCAGTGAGTCGACAGGGGCTGAAGCTTTCTTT.

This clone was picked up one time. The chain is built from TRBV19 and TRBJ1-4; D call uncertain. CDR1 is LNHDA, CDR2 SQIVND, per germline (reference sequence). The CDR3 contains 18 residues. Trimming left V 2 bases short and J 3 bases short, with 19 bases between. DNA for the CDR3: TGTGCCAGTAGTATAAGGGCAGGTTGGCCTTTTGCTAATGAAAAACTGTTTTTT. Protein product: CASSIRAGWPFANEKLFF.

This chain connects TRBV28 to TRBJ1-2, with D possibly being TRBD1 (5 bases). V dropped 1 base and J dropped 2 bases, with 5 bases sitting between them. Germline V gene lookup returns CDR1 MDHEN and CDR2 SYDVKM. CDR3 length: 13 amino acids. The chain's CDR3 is CASSLSGNYGYTF. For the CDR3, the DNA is TGTGCCAGCAGTTTATCAGGGAACTATGGCTACACCTTC.